The 29 T cell receptor beta chains below come from one sample, sequenced in a study of blood T cell repertoires in COVID-19. Clones were sequenced by immunoSEQ multiplex PCR, and TCRdb holds only the in-frame ones, with some missing. Of about 190,000 clones in the sample, about 77% were seen once. Specimen: peripheral blood. Receptors were obtained from a woman aged 80 or over with active or convalescent COVID-19.

The chain has TRBV29-1 and TRBJ1-1; D is unclear. Germline CDR1 reads SQVTM; CDR2 reads ANQGSEA. The CDR3 has 13 amino acids. V lost 7 bases to trimming and J lost 1 base, with 13 bases between them. The CDR3, as DNA: TGCAGCGGCTGGGAGAGAACGAACACTGAAGCTTTCTTT. Amino acid sequence: CSGWERTNTEAFF. Supplemented by reference TRBV29-1 and TRBJ1-1, the full variable domain reads SAVISQKPSRDICQRGTSLTIQCQVDSQVTMMFWYRQQPGQSLTLIATANQGSEATYESGFVIDKFPISRPNLTFSTLTVSNMSPEDSSIYLCSGWERTNTEAFFGQGTRLTVV.

The rearrangement links TRBV9 to TRBJ1-3; the D gene is possibly TRBD1 (5 bases). V gave up 4 bases and J gave up 0 bases, with 11 bases separating them. From germline, CDR1 is SGDLS and CDR2 YYNGEE. The CDR3 totals 15 residues. The CDR3 loop is CASSYTGVSGNTIYF. CDR3 bases: TGTGCCAGCAGCTACACAGGAGTCTCTGGAAACACCATATATTTT. Full variable domain (missing parts from reference TRBV9 and TRBJ1-3): DSGVTQTPKHLITATGQRVTLRCSPRSGDLSVYWYQQSLDQGLQFLIQYYNGEERAKGNILERFSAQQFPDLHSELNLSSLELGDSALYFCASSYTGVSGNTIYFGEGSWLTVV.

This chain uses TRBV7-2 with TRBJ2-1; 7 bases are shared with TRBD1. The V and J ends lost 3 bases and 0 bases, in that order; junction bases with no gene match: 2. The germline V gene encodes CDR1 SGHTA and CDR2 FQGNSA. This CDR3 spans 15 amino acids. Here the CDR3 reads CASSFRDSSYNEQFF. In DNA form, the CDR3 reads TGTGCCAGCAGCTTCCGGGACAGCTCCTACAATGAGCAGTTCTTC.

The chain carries TRBV6-2 or TRBV6-3 and TRBJ2-7, with TRBD1 matching 8 bases. Germline CDR1 is MNHEY and CDR2 is SVGEGT. This CDR3 has 13 amino acids. V shed 6 bases and J 2 bases; nucleotides not matched to a gene: 3. The CDR3 DNA follows: TGTGCCAGCAGCAGGACAGGGACCTACGAGCAGTACTTC. Translation gives CASSRTGTYEQYF.

The chain links TRBV24-1 to TRBJ2-1; a possible D gene is TRBD2 (6 bases). Trimming removed 5 bases at V and 0 bases at J, with 10 bases between. From germline, CDR1 is KGHDR and CDR2 SFDVKD. The CDR3 sequence is 15 residues long. CDR3 bases: TGTGCCACCAGTGGGGGGGAGAGCTCCTACAATGAGCAGTTCTTC. Residues: CATSGGESSYNEQFF.

A single count supports this clone. The chain combines TRBV7-9 with TRBJ1-4; 8 positions agree with TRBD1. The V segment lost 3 bases and the J segment 5 bases; nucleotides outside the gene matches: 5. The CDR3 is 15 residues long. The V gene's germline CDR1 is SEHNR and CDR2 FQNEAQ (reference sequence). In nucleotides, the CDR3 is TGTGCCAGCAGCTTCTCGACAGGGGAAAATGAAAAACTGTTTTTT. Its protein is CASSFSTGENEKLFF.

The chain couples TRBV7-6 to TRBJ1-2; D unclear. V shed 1 base and J shed 6 bases, with 15 bases lying between them. The germline CDR1 and CDR2 sequences are SGHVS and FNYEAQ. The CDR3 spans 15 residues. This CDR3 is CASSLDTWAIDGYTF. The CDR3 DNA is TGTGCCAGCAGCTTAGACACGTGGGCGATAGATGGCTACACCTTC. The variable domain in full, with the rest retrieved from reference TRBV7-6 and TRBJ1-2, is GAGVSQSPRYKVTKRGQDVALRCDPISGHVSLYWYRQALGQGPEFLTYFNYEAQQDKSGLPNDRFSAERPEGSISTLTIQRTEQRDSAMYRCASSLDTWAIDGYTFGSGTRLTVV.

This clone was found once. This chain joins TRBV7-2 and TRBJ2-7, with 9 bases matching TRBD2. Germline V gene lookup returns CDR1 SGHTA and CDR2 FQGNSA. After removal of 7 bases from V and 1 base from J, the junction contained 8 bases not matched to a gene. The CDR3 is 15 amino acids. The CDR3 loop is CASTYSGGASYEQYF. CDR3 bases: TGTGCCAGCACCTATAGCGGGGGCGCATCCTACGAGCAGTACTTC.

V is TRBV5-4 and J is TRBJ1-2, with D perhaps matching TRBD1 (6 bases). Between the trimmed V and J ends, which lost 5 bases and 0 bases, there was a span of 17 bases. Germline V gene lookup returns CDR1 SGHNT and CDR2 YYREEE (reference sequence). The CDR3 is 16 residues long. The CDR3: CASSVMGRGANYGYTF. CDR3 sequence (DNA): TGTGCCAGCAGTGTGATGGGCAGGGGAGCTAACTATGGCTACACCTTC.

V usage is TRBV4-1 and J usage is TRBJ1-1, with D possibly being TRBD1 (6 bases). Per germline, CDR1 MGHRA and CDR2 YSYEKL. V lost 0 bases to trimming and J lost 5 bases, with 13 bases between them. The CDR3 consists of 15 residues. This CDR3 is CASSQDWQGMTEAFF. The CDR3 coding sequence is TGCGCCAGCAGCCAAGATTGGCAGGGGATGACTGAAGCTTTCTTT.

As regards this clone: This CDR3 is also generated by other DNA sequences in the sample. The chain employs TRBV5-4 and TRBJ1-3, with 9 bases fitting TRBD1. Germline assignment: CDR1 SGHNT and CDR2 YYREEE (reference sequence). V dropped 0 bases and J dropped 2; count of bases not matched to a gene: 3. This CDR3 is built from 16 residues. This CDR3 reads CASSLAGTGPGNTIYF. The CDR3 region has the DNA TGTGCCAGCAGCTTGGCCGGGACAGGGCCTGGAAACACCATATATTTT.

V and J are TRBV28 and TRBJ2-7, with D unclear. The CDR3 loop spans 12 amino acids. CDR1 and CDR2 from the germline V gene are MDHEN and SYDVKM. The germline V and J ends were trimmed by 2 bases and 5 bases, with 7 bases remaining between them. CDR3 coding DNA: TGTGCCAGCAGTTTAAGCCTCGACGAGCAGTACTTC. This codes for CASSLSLDEQYF.

The genes are TRBV7-2 and TRBJ1-1; possibly TRBD1 for D (5 bases). The CDR3 totals 14 residues. Germline CDR1 is SGHTA and CDR2 is FQGNSA. The V end was cut by 4 bases, the J end by 0 bases, with 9 bases between. Here the CDR3 reads CASSSTALNTEAFF. DNA for the CDR3: TGTGCCAGCAGCTCGACAGCCTTGAACACTGAAGCTTTCTTT.

The chain has TRBV4-1 and TRBJ2-7; 8 nucleotides agree with TRBD2. Germline CDR1 reads MGHRA; CDR2 reads YSYEKL. Losses at the gene ends were 3 bases for V and 2 bases for J; bases not matched to a gene: 6. The CDR3 sequence is 15 residues long. This CDR3 is CASSQRTGGPYEQYF. CDR3 nucleotides: TGCGCCAGCAGCCAGCGTACGGGGGGGCCCTACGAGCAGTACTTC.

V gene TRBV5-4 combines with J gene TRBJ1-3; TRBD1 aligns across 10 bases. The CDR3 consists of 15 residues. Germline-derived CDR1 and CDR2 are SGHNT and YYREEE (reference sequence). Germline trimming cut 5 bases from V and 2 bases from J; bases unmatched to any gene: 4. The CDR3 protein is CASSWTGGAGNTIYF. DNA for the CDR3: TGTGCCAGCAGTTGGACAGGGGGAGCTGGAAACACCATATATTTT.

This sequence joins TRBV19 and TRBJ2-1, with TRBD2 matching over 8 bases. Trimming at V came to 10 bases and at J to 7 bases, leaving 12 bases not matched to a gene. Looked up from germline, CDR1 is LNHDA and CDR2 is SQIVND (reference sequence). CDR3 length: 14 residues. The CDR3 region is CATLSRGGRNEQFF. CDR3 sequence (DNA): TGTGCCACCCTGTCTCGGGGGGGCAGGAATGAGCAGTTCTTC.

This sequence joins TRBV5-4 and TRBJ1-6; 8 bases are a match to TRBD1. This CDR3 comprises 17 residues. In germline, CDR1 is SGHNT, CDR2 YYREEE (reference sequence). V shed 2 bases and J 4 bases; nucleotides not matched to a gene: 8. CDR3 in DNA: TGTGCCAGCAGCTTATCAGGGGGCAGATCGTATAATTCACCCCTCCACTTT. Protein product: CASSLSGGRSYNSPLHF.

V and J are TRBV2 and TRBJ1-6, with D perhaps TRBD1 (5 bases). V lost 5 bases to trimming and J lost 10 bases, with 12 bases between them. This CDR3 has 13 amino acids. The germline V gene encodes CDR1 SNHLY and CDR2 FYNNEI. The CDR3 bases are TGTGCCAGCAGTTTAGGGGTGGGGTCACCCCTCCACTTT. Protein: CASSLGVGSPLHF.

This clone was seen repeatedly, ten times or more. The chain links TRBV7-2 to TRBJ1-2, with D perhaps TRBD1 (5 bases). CDR1 SGHTA and CDR2 FQGNSA come from the germline V gene. The CDR3 sequence is 15 residues long. Between the trimmed V and J ends, which lost 5 bases and 4 bases, there was a span of 17 bases. The CDR3 protein is CASSRPGTTIYGYTF. The CDR3 region has the DNA TGTGCCAGCAGCCGCCCCGGGACTACCATCTATGGCTACACCTTC. Complete variable domain (other parts from reference TRBV7-2 and TRBJ1-2): GAGVSQSPSNKVTEKGKDVELRCDPISGHTALYWYRQSLGQGLEFLIYFQGNSAPDKSGLPSDRFSAERTGGSVSTLTIQRTQQEDSAVYLCASSRPGTTIYGYTFGSGTRLTVV.

CDR3 DNA: TGTGCCAGCTCGACAGGGTCGGGCACTGAAGCTTTCTTT. As protein: CASSTGSGTEAFF. The rearrangement uses TRBV18 and TRBJ1-1; TRBD1 agrees at 7 bases. The CDR3 spans 13 residues. J gave up 4 bases and V 6 bases, and 5 bases lay outside the gene matches. Germline assignment: CDR1 KGHSH and CDR2 LQKENI. The variable domain in full, with the rest retrieved from reference TRBV18 and TRBJ1-1, is NAGVMQNPRHLVRRRGQEARLRCSPMKGHSHVYWYRQLPEEGLKFMVYLQKENIIDESGMPKERFSAEFPKEGPSILRIQQVVRGDSAAYFCASSTGSGTEAFFGQGTRLTVV.

V is TRBV4-2 and J is TRBJ1-5, with TRBD1 matching over 7 bases. Trimming took 2 bases from V and 2 from J; bases not matched to a gene: 6. Germline CDR1 is LGHNA and CDR2 is YNFKEQ. The CDR3 sequence is 16 residues long. Here the CDR3 reads CASSQSSGQGNQPQHF. CDR3 in DNA: TGTGCCAGCAGCCAATCCTCCGGACAGGGCAATCAGCCCCAGCATTTT.

The rearrangement links TRBV11-2 to TRBJ2-7, with D uncertain. The CDR3 runs 13 residues. The V and J ends lost 4 bases and 3 bases respectively, with 10 bases between them. Germline V CDR1 and CDR2: SGHAT, FQNNGV. The CDR3 here is CASSSEDFYEQYF. The CDR3 coding sequence is TGTGCCAGCAGCTCGGAAGACTTCTACGAGCAGTACTTC.

The chain uses TRBV11-2 and TRBJ1-2, with D possibly TRBD1 on 5 matching bases. Germline CDR1 reads SGHAT; CDR2 reads FQNNGV. The CDR3 spans 17 residues. Deletions cut 4 bases from V and 5 bases from J, with 23 bases between. The CDR3 is CASSSKIGTPHRYGYTF. The CDR3 coding sequence is TGTGCCAGCAGCTCGAAAATCGGGACTCCCCACCGGTATGGCTACACCTTC.

This sequence joins TRBV28 and TRBJ2-7; 12 bases fit TRBD1. From germline, CDR1 is MDHEN and CDR2 SYDVKM. Germline trimming cut 8 bases from V and 5 bases from J; bases unmatched to any gene: 7. The length of the CDR3 is 14 residues. In nucleotides, the CDR3 is TGTGCCAGCGGGGGGACAGGGGGCATCGACGAGCAGTACTTC. It translates to CASGGTGGIDEQYF.

For the CDR3, the DNA is TGTGCCAGCAGTGACAGGGACAGGGGAGGTACTGAAGCTTTCTTT. This gives the protein CASSDRDRGGTEAFF. This chain links TRBV6-4 with TRBJ1-1; 10 bases are a match to TRBD1. Germline CDR1 is MRHNA and CDR2 is SNTAGT. This CDR3 comprises 15 residues. The V and J ends lost 2 bases and 5 bases, in that order; junction bases with no gene match: 5.

This sequence joins TRBV19 and TRBJ2-1; no definite D call. Deletions cut 2 bases from V and 0 bases from J, with 11 bases between. Germline V gene data show CDR1 as LNHDA and CDR2 as SQIVND (reference sequence). The CDR3 spans 16 residues. CDR3 region: CASSITAASSYNEQFF. CDR3 in DNA: TGTGCCAGTAGTATAACGGCGGCCAGCTCCTACAATGAGCAGTTCTTC.

A few counts support this clone. The J gene is TRBJ1-6, the V gene TRBV5-1, with a tentative D call TRBD1 (5 bases). Germline loops: CDR1 SGHRS, CDR2 YFSETQ. V lost 7 bases, J lost 6 bases, and 11 bases lay in between. This CDR3 has 13 amino acids. The CDR3 DNA follows: TGCGCCAGCGGAGGGACGAGTAATTCACCCCTCCACTTT. The encoded protein is CASGGTSNSPLHF.

The chain combines TRBV19 with TRBJ2-1, with TRBD1 identical over 7 bases. V lost 5 bases, J lost 3 bases, and 1 base stayed unmatched. Germline values: CDR1 LNHDA, CDR2 SQIVND (reference sequence). The CDR3 runs to 13 residues. DNA for the CDR3: TGTGCCAGTAGTTCAGGGGGCTACAATGAGCAGTTCTTC. It translates to CASSSGGYNEQFF.

This rearrangement joins TRBV5-6 to TRBJ2-5, with 12 bases fitting TRBD1. Looked up from germline, CDR1 is SGHDT and CDR2 is YYEEEE. V was clipped by 4 bases and J by 5 bases; unmatched bases: 3. The CDR3 length is 14 residues. This chain's CDR3 is CASSRDRGPETQYF. CDR3 coding DNA: TGTGCCAGCAGCCGGGACAGGGGGCCCGAGACCCAGTACTTC. Combining the CDR3 with reference TRBV5-6 and TRBJ2-5 gives the whole variable domain DAGVTQSPTHLIKTRGQQVTLRCSPKSGHDTVSWYQQALGQGPQFIFQYYEEEERQRGNFPDRFSGHQFPNYSSELNVNALLLGDSALYLCASSRDRGPETQYFGPGTRLLVL.